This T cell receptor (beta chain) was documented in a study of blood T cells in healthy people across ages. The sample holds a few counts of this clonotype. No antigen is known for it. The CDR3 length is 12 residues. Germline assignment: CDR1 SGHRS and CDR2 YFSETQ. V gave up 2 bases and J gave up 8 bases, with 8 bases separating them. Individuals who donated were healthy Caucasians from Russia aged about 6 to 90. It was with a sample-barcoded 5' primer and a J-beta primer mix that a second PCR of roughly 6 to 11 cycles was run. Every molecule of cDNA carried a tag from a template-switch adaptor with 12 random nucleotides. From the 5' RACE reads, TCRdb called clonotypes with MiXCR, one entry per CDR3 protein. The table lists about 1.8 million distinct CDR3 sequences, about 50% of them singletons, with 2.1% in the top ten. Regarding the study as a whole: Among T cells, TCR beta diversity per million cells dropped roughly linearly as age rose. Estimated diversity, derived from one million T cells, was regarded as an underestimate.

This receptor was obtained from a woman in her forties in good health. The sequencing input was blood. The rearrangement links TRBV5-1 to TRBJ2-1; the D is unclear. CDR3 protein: CASSFTSDEQFF. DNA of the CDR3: TGCGCCAGCAGCTTCACATCCGATGAGCAGTTCTTC.